Listed here are 18 T cell receptor beta chains from one sample, sequenced in a study of T cells in severe cutaneous drug reactions. The iRepertoire multiplex PCR system with TCR subtype-specific primers built both bulk and single-cell libraries. TCRdb re-called the multiplex PCR reads and catalogs CDR3 proteins one per entry, DNA excluded. Its table records more than 20,000 distinct CDR3 sequences. Sequenced patients had Stevens-Johnson syndrome or toxic epidermal necrolysis caused by carbamazepine. The sequencing sample was made of PBMCs. These receptors originate from a human donor with toxic epidermal necrolysis, a severe cutaneous drug reaction.

The V call is TRBV6-1, the J call TRBJ1-5; the TRBD1 assignment by TCRdb is unverifiable without DNA. The CDR3 totals 13 residues. Germline loops: CDR1 MNHNS, CDR2 SASEGT. The CDR3 is CASSPRTNQPQHF.

V and J are TRBV24-1 and TRBJ2-1; the TRBD1 assignment by TCRdb is unverifiable without DNA. Germline loops: CDR1 KGHDR, CDR2 SFDVKD. This CDR3 comprises 18 residues. The chain's CDR3 is CATSDPGTGPSSYNEQFF.

The chain recombines TRBV29-1 with TRBJ2-7; the TRBD2 assignment by TCRdb is unverifiable without DNA. Germline V gene sequence: CDR1 SQVTM, CDR2 ANQGSEA. The CDR3 consists of 14 residues. CDR3 protein: CSVELAGSPYEQYF.

The chain employs TRBV7-9 and TRBJ2-7; checking the TCRdb D call of TRBD2 is not possible without DNA. The CDR3 is 15 residues long. The V gene's germline CDR1 is SEHNR and CDR2 FQNEAQ (reference sequence). The CDR3 sequence is CASSQRTSVFHEQYF.

The chain combines TRBV5-6 with TRBJ1-6. The germline V gene has CDR1 SGHDT and CDR2 YYEEEE. This CDR3 is built from 13 residues. CDR3 region: CASSDTANSPLHF.

The V and J genes are TRBV4-1 and TRBJ2-3; TCRdb proposes TRBD1, but this gene call is untestable without DNA. This CDR3 comprises 13 residues. The germline V gene encodes CDR1 MGHRA and CDR2 YSYEKL. CDR3: CASRQGSTDTQYF.

The chain recombines TRBV4-3 with TRBJ2-5. The germline gives CDR1 LGHNA, CDR2 YSLEER. CDR3 length equals 15 residues. This CDR3 reads CASSQGLKAQETQYF.

V and J are TRBV3-1 and TRBJ2-7; TCRdb's D call of TRBD2 is untestable without DNA. Looked up from germline, CDR1 is LGHDT and CDR2 is YNNKEL (reference sequence). CDR3 length: 16 residues. The CDR3 loop is CASSHGGLAGAYEQYF.

The chain links TRBV4-1 to TRBJ1-6; as DNA is missing, the TRBD1 call by TCRdb cannot be tested. CDR3 length equals 15 residues. CDR1 and CDR2 from the germline V gene are MGHRA and YSYEKL. CDR3 amino acids: CASSQDRGSIISLHF.

The chain couples TRBV10-3 to TRBJ2-7; TCRdb calls TRBD2, which cannot be checked without DNA. CDR1 and CDR2 from the germline V gene are ENHRY and SYGVKD. The CDR3 consists of 13 residues. CDR3 loop: CAISLAGGREQYF.

By frequency, this clonotype registers medium-sized. This chain links TRBV7-3 with TRBJ2-3; the TCRdb D gene call, TRBD1, has no DNA to confirm it. Germline V gives CDR1 SGHTA, CDR2 FQGTGA. The CDR3 has 14 residues. CDR3 region: CASSFTGVADTQYF.

Frequency places this clonotype as medium-sized. The chain employs TRBV2 and TRBJ2-1; the TCRdb D gene call, TRBD1, has no DNA to confirm it. This CDR3 contains 14 residues. Germline CDR1 is SNHLY and CDR2 is FYNNEI. CDR3 in amino acids: CASRGDRVYNEQFF.

The V and J genes are TRBV29-1 and TRBJ2-7; with no DNA, the TCRdb D assignment of TRBD2 cannot be verified. The CDR3 totals 13 residues. The germline V gene has CDR1 SQVTM and CDR2 ANQGSEA. Here the CDR3 reads CSVDSGSSYEQYF.

The chain couples TRBV15 to TRBJ2-7; TCRdb gives TRBD1 as the D gene, but with no DNA this cannot be confirmed. Germline assignment: CDR1 LNHNV and CDR2 YYDKDF (reference sequence). The length of the CDR3 is 17 residues. CDR3 loop: CATSRESGGASSYEQYF.

The chain links TRBV11-1 to TRBJ1-2; TCRdb names TRBD1, which stays unverified in the absence of DNA. This CDR3 is 14 amino acids long. CDR1 SGHAT and CDR2 FQDESV come from the germline V gene (reference sequence). CDR3 amino acids: CASSYGQTNYGYTF. Full variable domain (outside the CDR3, taken from reference TRBV11-1 and TRBJ1-2): EAEVAQSPRYKITEKSQAVAFWCDPISGHATLYWYRQILGQGPELLVQFQDESVVDDSQLPKDRFSAERLKGVDSTLKIQPAELGDSAMYLCASSYGQTNYGYTFGSGTRLTVV.

J is TRBJ2-7 and V is TRBV4-3; TCRdb's D gene call, TRBD2, goes unchecked for lack of DNA. This CDR3 is 15 amino acids long. Germline CDR1 LGHNA, CDR2 YSLEER. The CDR3 loop is CASSQAFSGAYEQYF.

The chain recombines TRBV20-1 with TRBJ2-1; TCRdb's assignment of TRBD2 cannot be checked, as there is no DNA. Germline V CDR1 and CDR2: DFQATT, SNEGSKA (reference sequence). The CDR3 spans 19 residues. CDR3: CSARDRKLAGGRSYNEQFF.

This rearrangement joins TRBV19 to TRBJ1-2; TCRdb's D gene call, TRBD1, goes unchecked for lack of DNA. Germline values: CDR1 LNHDA, CDR2 SQIVND (reference sequence). This CDR3 spans 12 amino acids. This chain's CDR3 is CATEQGGYGYTF.